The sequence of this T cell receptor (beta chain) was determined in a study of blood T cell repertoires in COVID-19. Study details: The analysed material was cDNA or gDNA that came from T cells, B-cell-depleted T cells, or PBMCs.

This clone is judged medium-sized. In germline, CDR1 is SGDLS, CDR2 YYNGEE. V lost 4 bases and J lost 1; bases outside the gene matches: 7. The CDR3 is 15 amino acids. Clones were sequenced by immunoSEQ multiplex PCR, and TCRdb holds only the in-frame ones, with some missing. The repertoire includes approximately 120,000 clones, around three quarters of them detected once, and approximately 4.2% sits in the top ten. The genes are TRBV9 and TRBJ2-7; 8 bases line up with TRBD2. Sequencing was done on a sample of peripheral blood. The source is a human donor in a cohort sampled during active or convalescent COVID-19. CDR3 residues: CASSRGGTKSYEQYF. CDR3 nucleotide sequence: TGTGCCAGCAGCCGCGGGGGGACCAAGTCCTACGAGCAGTACTTC.